A single count supports the clone carrying this TCR beta chain. The germline CDR1 and CDR2 sequences are SGDLS and YYNGEE. With 3 bases clipped from V and 5 bases from J, the junction kept 12 bases outside the gene matches. This CDR3 has 16 amino acids. Use of 60 Vbeta and 13 Jbeta primers characterized the PCR. Sequencing was performed with immunoSEQ multiplex PCR; in TCRdb, only in-frame clones are kept and a portion is missing. The top ten clones hold approximately 0.9% of a sample with 90,000 to 130,000 clones, approximately 70% of them seen once. The data were taken from a study of cytomegalovirus exposure and HLA in healthy donors.

Sequencing was performed on PBMCs. This chain uses TRBV9 with TRBJ1-1; 8 nucleotides agree with TRBD1. The sequence derives from a woman in her twenties or thirties in good health and CMV-seronegative. The CDR3 DNA sequence: TGTGCCAGCAGCGCTTCCAACCAGGGGGCGCGGACTGAAGCTTTCTTT. This codes for CASSASNQGARTEAFF.